A single sample gave rise to the 21 T cell receptor beta chains below, sequenced in a study of blood T cells in healthy people across ages. The use of a sample-barcoded 5' primer and a J-beta primer mix characterized a second PCR of about 6 to 11 cycles. TCRdb re-analysed the 5' RACE reads in MiXCR, keeping a single row per CDR3 protein. This sample has about 930,000 distinct CDR3 sequences; roughly 28% occur once, and the top ten carry more than 8.5%. This sample was also put to use in a study of T cells of mothers and their children.

Sequenced: blood. The receptors derive from a woman in her thirties or forties in good health.

V gene TRBV4-1 combines with J gene TRBJ1-1; D is unclear. The CDR3 consists of 15 residues. V gave up 0 bases and J gave up 2 bases, with 10 bases separating them. Germline CDR1 is MGHRA and CDR2 is YSYEKL. Here the CDR3 reads CASSQEMILNTEAFF. The CDR3 DNA follows: TGCGCCAGCAGCCAAGAAATGATACTTAACACTGAAGCTTTCTTT.

The chain is built from TRBV13 and TRBJ2-7, with TRBD1 as a possible D gene (5 bases). Germline-derived CDR1 and CDR2 are PRHDT and FYEKMQ (reference sequence). Trimming removed 2 bases from V and 4 bases from J, with 12 bases in between. The CDR3 covers 14 residues. In DNA, the CDR3 is TGTGCCAGCAGCTTAAGCAGGGCTGATTACGAGCAGTACTTC. It specifies CASSLSRADYEQYF.

On this clonotype: Being one base from a much bigger clone, this may be a read error. V and J are TRBV6-6 and TRBJ1-2; the match to TRBD1 covers 7 bases. The CDR3 loop spans 14 amino acids. Germline CDR1 reads MNHNY; CDR2 reads SVGAGI (reference sequence). V gave up 6 bases and J gave up 4 bases; unmatched junction bases: 8. CDR3 DNA sequence: TGTGCCAGCAGGCCACAGGGGCCGAGCTATGGCTACACCTTC. It codes for CASRPQGPSYGYTF.

This clonotype came up many times. This chain links TRBV28 with TRBJ2-7; D gene ambiguous. The CDR3 runs to 12 residues. Germline CDR1 MDHEN, CDR2 SYDVKM. V was pared by 6 bases and J by 0 bases, with 6 bases between. The CDR3 DNA reads TGTGCCAGCAGGGTCAGCTCCTACGAGCAGTACTTC. It specifies CASRVSSYEQYF.

This CDR3 reads CASSLVAGETYEQYF. CDR3 nucleotide sequence: TGCGCCAGCAGCTTGGTAGCGGGGGAGACTTACGAGCAGTACTTC. The chain has TRBV5-1 and TRBJ2-7; 9 nucleotides match TRBD2. In germline, CDR1 is SGHRS, CDR2 YFSETQ. V dropped 0 bases and J dropped 4; count of bases not matched to a gene: 5. This CDR3 contains 15 residues.

This clonotype was counted only a few times. At one boundary the junction diverges from the germline segment, which might be a read error. The rearrangement joins TRBV6-2 or TRBV6-3 to TRBJ1-5; 7 nucleotides line up with TRBD1. CDR3 length: 15 amino acids. Germline V gene lookup returns CDR1 MNHEY and CDR2 SVGEGT. The CDR3 bases are TGTGCCAGCAGTTACTCCCCCAGGGGGGATCAGCTCCAGCATTTT. It specifies CASSYSPRGDQLQHF.

V is TRBV6-1 and J is TRBJ1-2; no reliable D call. Between the trimmed V and J ends, which lost 1 base and 3 bases, there was a span of 21 bases. Germline V gene sequence: CDR1 MNHNS, CDR2 SASEGT. This CDR3 contains 18 residues. The CDR3 DNA follows: TGTGCCAGCAGTGAAGGATTCCCCGGGATAGCTACTCACTATGGCTACACCTTC. Protein sequence: CASSEGFPGIATHYGYTF.

In its sample, this clonotype was seen once. The chain couples TRBV15 to TRBJ2-4; D may correspond to TRBD1 or TRBD2 (5 bases each). Germline CDR1 reads LNHNV; CDR2 reads YYDKDF (reference sequence). Between the trimmed V and J ends, which lost 5 bases and 9 bases, there was a span of 14 bases. This CDR3 region has 13 residues. DNA for the CDR3: TGTGCCACCAGCGCCAGGGACGGATTCATTCAGTACTTC. The encoded protein is CATSARDGFIQYF.

The sample holds many counts of this clonotype. J is TRBJ2-5 and V is TRBV3-1; the match to TRBD1 covers 8 bases. The germline V gene has CDR1 LGHDT and CDR2 YNNKEL (reference sequence). The CDR3 consists of 16 residues. The ends lost 4 bases at V and 5 bases at J; junction bases unmatched: 12. The CDR3 sequence: CASSPRTGRSGETQYF. CDR3 DNA sequence: TGTGCCAGCAGCCCTCGGACAGGGCGAAGTGGGGAGACCCAGTACTTC.

On this clonotype: Sequence at one end of the junction differs from germline and may be a read error. J is TRBJ1-2 and V is TRBV6-2 or TRBV6-3; tentatively, D is TRBD1 (6 bases). Germline V CDR1 and CDR2: MNHEY, SVGEGT. This CDR3 is 16 amino acids long. The CDR3 DNA sequence: TGTGCCGGCAGCAAATCCGTCGACAGGCTCAACTATGGCTACACCTTC. Its translation is CAGSKSVDRLNYGYTF.

V and J are TRBV14 and TRBJ2-1, with no clear D. Trimming shortened V by 0 bases and J by 7 bases, and 13 bases separated the two germline ends. The germline V gene encodes CDR1 SGHDN and CDR2 FVKESK. This CDR3 is built from 15 residues. In DNA form, the CDR3 reads TGTGCCAGCAGCCAAGAAGACCTTTTACGTAATGAGCAGTTCTTC. Its protein is CASSQEDLLRNEQFF. The full variable domain, with the rest looked up from reference TRBV14 and TRBJ2-1, is EAGVTQFPSHSVIEKGQTVTLRCDPISGHDNLYWYRRVMGKEIKFLLHFVKESKQDESGMPNNRFLAERTGGTYSTLKVQPAELEDSGVYFCASSQEDLLRNEQFFGPGTRLTVL.

This clonotype was seen ten or more times. The chain uses TRBV5-1 and TRBJ2-7, with TRBD1 identical over 7 bases. Germline CDR1 and CDR2: SGHRS and YFSETQ. V shed 0 bases and J 0 bases; nucleotides not matched to a gene: 6. This CDR3 comprises 16 residues. CDR3 DNA sequence: TGCGCCAGCAGCTTGGACGGGACAGCTACCTCCTACGAGCAGTACTTC. Its protein is CASSLDGTATSYEQYF.

In regard to this clonotype: A much larger clone differs by one base, so this may be a read error. This chain links TRBV27 with TRBJ2-6; D is unclear. The CDR3 has 8 residues. The germline gives CDR1 MNHEY, CDR2 SMNVEV (reference sequence). The CDR3 loop reads CANSLPTF. The CDR3 DNA reads TGTGCCAACAGTTTACCGACTTTC. Full variable domain (missing parts from reference TRBV27 and TRBJ2-6): EAQVTQNPRYLITVTGKKLTVTCSQNMNHEYMSWYRQDPGLGLRQIYYSMNVEVTDKGDVPEGYKVSRKEKRNFPLILESPSPNQTSLYFCANSLPTFGAGSRLTVL.

The V call is TRBV4-3, the J call TRBJ1-4; D possibly corresponds to TRBD1 (5 bases). V shed 1 base and J shed 4 bases, with 10 bases lying between them. Germline V gene sequence: CDR1 LGHNA, CDR2 YSLEER. There are 15 residues in the CDR3. The CDR3 here is CASSQAVDSNEKLFF. The CDR3 DNA sequence: TGCGCCAGCAGCCAAGCCGTCGACAGTAATGAAAAACTGTTTTTT.

The chain employs TRBV20-1 and TRBJ2-7, with D perhaps TRBD1 (6 bases). The CDR3 length is 13 residues. From germline, CDR1 is DFQATT and CDR2 SNEGSKA (reference sequence). V lost 5 bases, J lost 0 bases, and 11 bases lay in between. Written as DNA, the CDR3 is TGCAGTGCTCCGGGGACATCCTCCTACGAGCAGTACTTC. This sequence encodes CSAPGTSSYEQYF.

This chain joins TRBV7-6 and TRBJ2-2; D may be TRBD1 (6 bases). Between the trimmed V and J ends, which lost 1 base and 5 bases, there was a span of 11 bases. CDR3 length: 15 amino acids. CDR1 is SGHVS, CDR2 FNYEAQ, per germline. The CDR3 nucleotides read TGTGCCAGCAGCTTAGTGCAGGGGCCGACCGGGGAGCTGTTTTTT. The encoded protein is CASSLVQGPTGELFF.

This clonotype was seen repeatedly, ten times or more. V gene TRBV4-1 combines with J gene TRBJ2-5, with TRBD2 identical over 12 bases. Germline V gene data show CDR1 as MGHRA and CDR2 as YSYEKL. Unmatched junction bases numbered 8, after V lost 1 base and J lost 5 bases. CDR3 size: 17 residues. The CDR3 DNA reads TGCGCCAGCAGCCAAGTACTAGCGGGAGGCCTCCAGGAGACCCAGTACTTC. Translating it yields CASSQVLAGGLQETQYF.

The chain uses TRBV7-8 and TRBJ2-3, with a possible D match to TRBD2 (5 bases). The V gene lost 2 bases and the J gene lost 0 bases, with 12 bases spanning the gap. CDR3 length equals 16 residues. CDR1 and CDR2 from the germline V gene are SGHVS and FQNEAQ. The CDR3, as DNA: TGTGCCAGCAGCTTATTTGGAGGCACAAGCACAGATACGCAGTATTTT. Amino acids: CASSLFGGTSTDTQYF.

This clonotype was detected many times. In DNA form, the CDR3 reads TGTGCCACCGAAACTAGGAGAGGCACAGATACGCAGTATTTT. It encodes CATETRRGTDTQYF. This rearrangement joins TRBV15 to TRBJ2-3; a possible D gene is TRBD2 (5 bases). The germline V and J ends were trimmed by 8 bases and 1 base, with 13 bases remaining between them. This CDR3 comprises 14 residues. The germline gives CDR1 LNHNV, CDR2 YYDKDF (reference sequence).

This chain joins TRBV5-1 and TRBJ2-1; D not certain. Trimming removed 4 bases from V and 8 bases from J, with 22 bases in between. Germline V gene sequence: CDR1 SGHRS, CDR2 YFSETQ. The CDR3 is 16 amino acids. CDR3: CASSPHGAEKNDEQFF. The CDR3, as DNA: TGCGCCAGCAGCCCCCACGGTGCAGAGAAAAACGATGAGCAGTTCTTC.

This clonotype has a handful of counts. The J gene is TRBJ1-1, the V gene TRBV18, with 7 positions matching TRBD1. Germline trimming cut 6 bases from V and 2 bases from J; bases unmatched to any gene: 12. The CDR3 is 16 residues long. CDR1 is KGHSH and CDR2 is LQKENI in the germline V gene. The CDR3 sequence: CASSRRQGLENTEAFF. CDR3 nucleotide sequence: TGTGCCAGCTCCCGTCGACAGGGACTGGAAAACACTGAAGCTTTCTTT.